Below, 21 T cell receptor beta chains from the same sample are listed, as sequenced in a study of identical twins. TCRdb called the 5' RACE reads again in MiXCR, with one record for every CDR3 protein. This table holds some 1,600,000 distinct CDR3 sequences, about 30% found once. The material sequenced was cord blood. All receptors come from a newborn girl in good health.

This clonotype was seen a handful of times. The V and J genes are TRBV6-1 and TRBJ1-5, with a weak D call TRBD1 (6 bases). The CDR3 has 16 residues. CDR1 and CDR2 from the germline V gene are MNHNS and SASEGT. V was clipped by 3 bases and J by 3 bases, with 15 bases between them. Written as DNA, the CDR3 is TGTGCCAGCAGTGAGAGGGGGAGACAGTACAATCAGCCCCAGCATTTT. Amino acid sequence: CASSERGRQYNQPQHF.

This clonotype appeared once. CDR3 sequence: CASSYAAGAVEGSLGGYTF. In nucleotides, the CDR3 is TGTGCCAGCAGTTACGCGGCGGGTGCGGTAGAAGGGAGCCTAGGGGGCTACACCTTC. The chain employs TRBV6-5 and TRBJ1-2, with D uncertain. The CDR3 length is 19 residues. CDR1 and CDR2 (germline): MNHEY, SVGAGI. V shed 2 bases and J shed 8 bases, with 30 bases lying between them.

This clonotype was seen a few times. This chain links TRBV28 with TRBJ1-1, with TRBD1 as a possible D gene (5 bases). The CDR3 has 15 residues. V lost 4 bases to trimming and J lost 1 base, with 13 bases between them. Germline CDR1 and CDR2: MDHEN and SYDVKM. CDR3 nucleotide sequence: TGTGCCAGCAGTTCCCATGGGGCGGGGAACACTGAAGCTTTCTTT. It specifies CASSSHGAGNTEAFF.

The chain uses TRBV28 and TRBJ2-5; 13 bases fit TRBD2. V trimming: 8 bases; J trimming: 11 bases; junction bases outside the gene matches: 17. CDR1 is MDHEN and CDR2 is SYDVKM in the germline V gene. There are 16 residues in the CDR3. The CDR3 DNA follows: TGTGCCAGCCTAACGGGACTAGCGGGACGATACAATGAGCAGTACTTC. As protein: CASLTGLAGRYNEQYF.

The chain is built from TRBV7-9 and TRBJ2-1; 12 positions match TRBD2. Losses at the gene ends were 5 bases for V and 0 bases for J; bases not matched to a gene: 5. This CDR3 contains 17 residues. Germline V gene lookup returns CDR1 SEHNR and CDR2 FQNEAQ (reference sequence). CDR3 nucleotides: TGTGCCAGCAGCGAGGGACTAGCGGGTTACTCCTACAATGAGCAGTTCTTC. It encodes CASSEGLAGYSYNEQFF.

This clonotype turned up a few times. V usage is TRBV10-3 and J usage is TRBJ2-7; TRBD2 is a possible D gene (6 bases). Trimming removed 6 bases at V and 0 bases at J, with 24 bases between. CDR3 size: 18 residues. The V gene's germline CDR1 is ENHRY and CDR2 SYGVKD. The CDR3 sequence is CAISEVGSGTENSYEQYF. As DNA, the CDR3 is TGTGCCATCAGCGAGGTAGGTTCCGGGACTGAGAACTCCTACGAGCAGTACTTC.

The CDR3, as DNA: TGCGCCAGCAGCTTCCGGGACGGGTTCTACAATGAGCAGTTCTTC. Protein: CASSFRDGFYNEQFF. The J gene is TRBJ2-1, the V gene TRBV5-1; D may match TRBD1 or TRBD2 (5 bases each). Between the trimmed V and J ends, which lost 2 bases and 3 bases, there was a span of 12 bases. Per germline, CDR1 SGHRS and CDR2 YFSETQ. This CDR3 spans 15 amino acids.

There are a few counts of this clonotype. The genes are TRBV3-1 and TRBJ2-7; D is unresolved. This CDR3 is built from 14 residues. Germline loops: CDR1 LGHDT, CDR2 YNNKEL (reference sequence). The V end lost 0 bases, the J end lost 1 base, and 7 bases lay between the germline ends. CDR3 DNA: TGTGCCAGCAGCCAAGAGATTAGATCCTACGAGCAGTACTTC. Translated, it gives CASSQEIRSYEQYF.

V is TRBV5-6 and J is TRBJ1-6; TRBD1 aligns across 9 bases. With V trimmed by 0 bases and J by 8 bases, 6 bases remained unmatched. Germline CDR1 and CDR2: SGHDT and YYEEEE. The CDR3 covers 16 residues. This chain's CDR3 is CASSLEVGQGYSPLHF. DNA of the CDR3: TGTGCCAGCAGCTTGGAAGTGGGACAGGGCTATTCACCCCTCCACTTT.

Only a few counts were recorded for this clonotype. The chain is built from TRBV12-3 or TRBV12-4 and TRBJ1-5; D remains ambiguous. V gave up 6 bases and J gave up 7 bases, with 10 bases separating them. The CDR3 has 12 amino acids. CDR3 loop: CASSRTDQPQHF. For the CDR3, the DNA is TGTGCCAGCAGCCGGACGGACCAGCCCCAGCATTTT.

This clonotype appeared a few times. The J gene is TRBJ2-1, the V gene TRBV12-3 or TRBV12-4; perhaps TRBD2 as D (7 bases). This CDR3 is 15 amino acids long. The V end lost 6 bases, the J end lost 2 bases, and 14 bases lay between the germline ends. The CDR3 DNA follows: TGTGCCAGCAGCGCCGGGGGGCTCCCCTACAATGAGCAGTTCTTC. Translating it yields CASSAGGLPYNEQFF.

This sequence joins TRBV3-1 and TRBJ1-1; 8 bases agree with TRBD1. J gave up 0 bases and V 4 bases, and 4 bases lay outside the gene matches. From germline, CDR1 is LGHDT and CDR2 YNNKEL (reference sequence). The CDR3 has 15 amino acids. CDR3 in amino acids: CASSRKTGVNTEAFF. The CDR3, as DNA: TGTGCCAGCAGCCGCAAGACAGGGGTGAACACTGAAGCTTTCTTT.

This sequence joins TRBV12-3 or TRBV12-4 and TRBJ1-2; tentatively, D is TRBD1 (5 bases). The CDR3 runs to 13 residues. V lost 3 bases and J lost 3, with 8 bases in between. The CDR3 DNA sequence: TGTGCCAGCAGTTTCGGGGCATACTATGGCTACACCTTC. Protein sequence: CASSFGAYYGYTF.

This clonotype occurred a few times. The chain carries TRBV11-2 and TRBJ2-5, with 9 positions matching TRBD1. The CDR3 consists of 17 residues. Germline assignment: CDR1 SGHAT and CDR2 FQNNGV. The V and J ends lost 1 base and 2 bases, in that order; junction bases with no gene match: 8. The CDR3 region has the DNA TGTGCCAGCAGCTTAGGTTTCGGGACAGGGTCACAAGAGACCCAGTACTTC. This translates into CASSLGFGTGSQETQYF.

The rearrangement links TRBV20-1 to TRBJ2-3, with D hard to call. CDR3 length equals 15 residues. Germline CDR1 reads DFQATT; CDR2 reads SNEGSKA (reference sequence). Trimming cost V 8 bases and J 2 bases, with 20 bases left between them. This CDR3 is CSTIPGREATDTQYF. CDR3 sequence (DNA): TGCAGTACAATCCCCGGACGTGAAGCCACAGATACGCAGTATTTT.

V is TRBV19 and J is TRBJ2-2; 7 bases align to TRBD1. From germline, CDR1 is LNHDA and CDR2 SQIVND (reference sequence). The trim removed 11 bases at V and 6 bases at J, leaving 6 bases unmatched. The CDR3 extends over 12 amino acids. The CDR3 loop reads CAAQTGPGELFF. As DNA, the CDR3 is TGTGCCGCACAGACAGGGCCCGGGGAGCTGTTTTTT.

This clonotype was counted a few times. The chain combines TRBV28 with TRBJ2-1; tentatively, D is TRBD1 (6 bases). The CDR3 totals 16 residues. V lost 0 bases, J lost 4 bases, and 13 bases lay in between. Germline values: CDR1 MDHEN, CDR2 SYDVKM. The DNA of the CDR3 is TGTGCCAGCAGTTTATGGCAGGGGCCATGGTACAATGAGCAGTTCTTC. This sequence encodes CASSLWQGPWYNEQFF.

The genes are TRBV10-1 and TRBJ2-3, with 9 positions matching TRBD1. The CDR3 runs 15 residues. V dropped 6 bases and J dropped 4; count of bases not matched to a gene: 8. Looked up from germline, CDR1 is WNHNN and CDR2 is SYGVQD (reference sequence). CDR3 sequence reads: CASRGGGQGPDTQYF. CDR3 nucleotides: TGCGCCAGCAGAGGTGGCGGACAGGGGCCAGATACGCAGTATTTT.

The chain joins TRBV20-1 to TRBJ2-3; 11 nucleotides align to TRBD2. From germline, CDR1 is DFQATT and CDR2 SNEGSKA (reference sequence). This CDR3 is 14 amino acids long. The CDR3 DNA reads TGCAGCGCTTGGTGGGTAGCGGGAGGGGATACGCAGTATTTT. Protein: CSAWWVAGGDTQYF.

J is TRBJ2-5 and V is TRBV6-6, with 8 bases matching TRBD2. V was pared by 4 bases and J by 5 bases, with 6 bases of the junction left unmatched. The CDR3 is made up of 14 amino acids. CDR1 is MNHNY and CDR2 is SVGAGI in the germline V gene (reference sequence). The chain's CDR3 is CASSSPGTRETQYF. CDR3 nucleotide sequence: TGTGCCAGCAGTTCACCCGGGACTAGGGAGACCCAGTACTTC.

The rearrangement joins TRBV12-3 or TRBV12-4 to TRBJ2-1, with 8 bases that match TRBD1. Trimming took 2 bases from V and 6 from J; bases not matched to a gene: 6. This CDR3 region has 15 residues. CDR3 in DNA: TGTGCCAGCAGTTTACGGACAGGGTTTAGCAATGAGCAGTTCTTC. Translation gives CASSLRTGFSNEQFF.